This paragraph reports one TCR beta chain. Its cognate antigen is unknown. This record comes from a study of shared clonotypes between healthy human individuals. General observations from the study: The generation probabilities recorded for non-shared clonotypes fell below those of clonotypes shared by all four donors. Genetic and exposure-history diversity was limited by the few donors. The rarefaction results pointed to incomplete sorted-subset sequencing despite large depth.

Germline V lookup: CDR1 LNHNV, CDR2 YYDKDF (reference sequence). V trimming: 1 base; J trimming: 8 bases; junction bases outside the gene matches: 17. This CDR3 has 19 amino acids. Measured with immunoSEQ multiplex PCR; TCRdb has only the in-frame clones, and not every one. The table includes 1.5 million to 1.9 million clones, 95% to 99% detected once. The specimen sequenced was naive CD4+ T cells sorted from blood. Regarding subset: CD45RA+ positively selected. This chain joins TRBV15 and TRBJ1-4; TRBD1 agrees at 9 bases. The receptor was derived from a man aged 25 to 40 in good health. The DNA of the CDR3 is TGTGCCACCAGCAGAGCCGGGACAGGGAGTCTGGCAGGTTGGGAAAAACTGTTTTTT. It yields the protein CATSRAGTGSLAGWEKLFF.